The 6 T cell receptor delta chains below were found in one sample sequenced in a study of gamma-delta chains in newborns, infants, children. TCRdb re-called the reads via CATT. There are 4,000 to 6,500 delta-chain clones in the sample; approximately 3% occur only once, and 15% lies in the top ten. Sequenced material: blood. These receptors were taken from a child who was a newborn, infant or young child, either healthy, febrile or measles-vaccinated (not recorded which).

In regard to this clone: The protein recorded in TCRdb matches a much larger clone and deviates from this DNA's translation at residue 7, suggesting a read error; the protein here is obtained by translating the DNA. The V and J genes are TRDV1 and TRDJ2; D gene unclear. The CDR3 runs to 15 residues. The V gene lost 5 bases and the J gene lost 4 bases, with 14 bases spanning the gap. Germline V lookup: CDR1 TSWWSYY, CDR2 QGS. CDR3: CALGRHWARTAQLFF. The CDR3 region has the DNA TGTGCTCTTGGGCGACATTGGGCTCGGACAGCACAACTCTTCTTT.

For this clone: The protein recorded in TCRdb matches a much larger clone and deviates from this DNA's translation at residue 3, suggesting a read error; the protein here is obtained by translating the DNA. This chain connects TRDV2 to TRDJ2; TRDD3 matches at 9 bases. CDR3 length: 16 residues. Germline loops: CDR1 GEAIGNYY, CDR2 EKD. This CDR3 reads CASDLLGEALTAQLFF. The CDR3, as DNA: TGTGCCAGTGACTTACTGGGGGAGGCTTTGACAGCACAACTCTTCTTT.

On this clone: A far larger clone is only one base removed, so a read error is likely. The same CDR3 is also encoded by other DNA sequences in this sample. The chain combines TRDV2 with TRDJ2, with 8 bases identical to TRDD3. Germline V CDR1 and CDR2: GEAIGNYY, EKD. CDR3 length: 18 amino acids. The CDR3 sequence is CACDPRYWGSALTAQLFF. The CDR3 bases are TGTGCCTGTGACCCTCGGTACTGGGGGTCAGCTTTGACAGCACAGCTCTTCTTT.

A note on this clone: The TCRdb protein, from a much larger clone, departs from this DNA's translation at residue 4, likely by read error; the protein shown derives from the DNA. V and J are TRDV2 and TRDJ1; D is possibly TRDD3 (5 bases). Germline CDR1 and CDR2: GEAIGNYY and EKD. The CDR3 length is 17 residues. DNA of the CDR3: TGTGCCTGTGGCACCGGATTAGGGGGCCGACCGTGGGATAAACTCATCTTT. It is translated as CACGTGLGGRPWDKLIF.

By sample fraction, this clone is medium-sized. In nucleotides, the CDR3 is TGTGCTCTTGGGGAACCTTTCTACGGATGGGGGATACACACCGATAAACTCATCTTT. Residues: CALGEPFYGWGIHTDKLIF. The chain combines TRDV1 with TRDJ1, with 10 bases lining up with TRDD3. J lost 0 bases, V lost 1 base, and 11 bases had no gene match. The CDR3 runs to 19 residues. Germline CDR1 is TSWWSYY and CDR2 is QGS.

Remarks on this clone: The protein given by TCRdb reflects a much larger clone and differs at residue 13 from this DNA's translation, likely from a read error; the protein shown is the DNA's translation. This sequence joins TRDV2 and TRDJ1, with 7 positions matching TRDD3. Germline assignment: CDR1 GEAIGNYY and CDR2 EKD. The CDR3 contains 15 residues. In nucleotides, the CDR3 is TGTGCCTGTGACACCGCCTGGGGGGTCACCGATAAACCCATCTTT. Protein: CACDTAWGVTDKPIF.